The next 29 T cell receptor beta chains were all read from a single sample in a study of CD4 T cells in relation to SARS-CoV-2 and coronaviruses. These TCRs are of unknown antigen specificity. Measured with immunoSEQ multiplex PCR; TCRdb has only the in-frame clones, and not every one. The sample holds about 18,000 clones, around 82% seen once. CD4+ T cells from unexposed donors were obtained before the COVID-19 pandemic (2011-2018). The cells were cultured for under 13 days before CD4+ T cells were isolated. The sequencing input was CD4+ T cells from PBMCs, cultured in vitro. Receptors originate from a human donor in good health.

This chain connects TRBV12-3 or TRBV12-4 to TRBJ2-1; D is unclear. V was shortened by 8 bases and J by 9 bases, with 17 bases between the two germline ends. This CDR3 region has 13 residues. CDR3 sequence: CASRLQGNFEQFF. Written as DNA, the CDR3 is TGTGCCAGCCGACTCCAAGGGAACTTTGAGCAGTTCTTC.

This clone showed up just a few times. This rearrangement joins TRBV19 to TRBJ1-4, with D unresolved. Germline-derived CDR1 and CDR2 are LNHDA and SQIVND (reference sequence). This CDR3 spans 15 amino acids. V lost 7 bases and J lost 10, with 22 bases in between. CDR3 sequence: CASTTTGERWGKLFF. The DNA for the CDR3 is TGTGCCAGTACCACGACGGGCGAGAGGTGGGGAAAACTGTTTTTT. Looking up the rest from reference TRBV19 and TRBJ1-4 gives the full variable domain: DGGITQSPKYLFRKEGQNVTLSCEQNLNHDAMYWYRQDPGQGLRLIYYSQIVNDFQKGDIAEGYSVSREKKESFPLTVTSAQKNPTAFYLCASTTTGERWGKLFFGSGTQLSVL.

The V call is TRBV6-1, the J call TRBJ1-5; the D is unclear. The germline CDR1 and CDR2 sequences are MNHNS and SASEGT. V was clipped by 3 bases and J by 7 bases, with 13 bases between them. The CDR3 covers 14 residues. In DNA form, the CDR3 reads TGTGCCAGCAGTGATGACACGGTTAGGCAGCCCCAGCATTTT. It translates to CASSDDTVRQPQHF.

The count of this clone is one. J is TRBJ1-1 and V is TRBV10-2; maybe TRBD1 (6 bases). The germline V gene has CDR1 WSHSY and CDR2 SAAADI. V dropped 5 bases and J dropped 3 bases, with 13 bases sitting between them. This CDR3 is 14 amino acids long. The CDR3 loop is CASSYEGGYTEAFF. The CDR3 DNA is TGCGCCAGCAGTTATGAGGGGGGGTACACTGAAGCTTTCTTT.

This rearrangement joins TRBV6-1 to TRBJ2-1; D is uncertain. V lost 7 bases and J lost 8, with 12 bases in between. The CDR3 spans 12 residues. CDR1 and CDR2 from the germline V gene are MNHNS and SASEGT. The CDR3 protein is CASTHTFDEQFF. The CDR3 bases are TGTGCCAGCACCCACACGTTTGATGAGCAGTTCTTC.

This chain uses TRBV18 with TRBJ2-1, with TRBD1 identical over 7 bases. Germline CDR1 KGHSH, CDR2 LQKENI. J lost 4 bases, V lost 3 bases, and 9 bases had no gene match. The CDR3 is 16 amino acids. CDR3: CASSPSPRQGYNEQFF. The CDR3 DNA is TGTGCCAGCTCACCCTCTCCGAGACAGGGATACAATGAGCAGTTCTTC.

The table lists this clone with a few counts. The chain joins TRBV15 to TRBJ1-5; TRBD1 agrees at 8 bases. V lost 0 bases and J lost 0; bases outside the gene matches: 7. CDR1 LNHNV and CDR2 YYDKDF come from the germline V gene (reference sequence). The CDR3 is made up of 18 amino acids. CDR3 sequence reads: CATSRDSATGDSNQPQHF. For the CDR3, the DNA is TGTGCCACCAGCAGAGACTCCGCGACAGGGGATAGCAATCAGCCCCAGCATTTT. The full variable domain, in which reference TRBV15 and TRBJ1-5 provide the parts outside the CDR3, is DAMVIQNPRYQVTQFGKPVTLSCSQTLNHNVMYWYQQKSSQAPKLLFHYYDKDFNNEADTPDNFQSRRPNTSFCFLDIRSPGLGDTAMYLCATSRDSATGDSNQPQHFGDGTRLSIL.

The chain recombines TRBV13 with TRBJ1-1; D gene unclear. V lost 5 bases, J lost 5 bases, and 15 bases lay in between. CDR1 and CDR2 from the germline V gene are PRHDT and FYEKMQ (reference sequence). The CDR3 covers 14 residues. CDR3 amino acids: CASSLVSRGTEAFF. The DNA of the CDR3 is TGTGCCAGCAGCCTCGTCTCCCGGGGAACTGAAGCTTTCTTT.

The chain is built from TRBV5-1 and TRBJ2-1; 10 bases align to TRBD2. The trim removed 4 bases at V and 9 bases at J, leaving 10 bases unmatched. CDR1 and CDR2 (germline): SGHRS, YFSETQ. This CDR3 contains 15 residues. CDR3 loop: CASSPLIAGGSEQFF. CDR3 nucleotide sequence: TGCGCCAGCAGCCCTCTTATAGCGGGAGGTAGTGAGCAGTTCTTC.

This chain connects TRBV6-5 to TRBJ1-1, with D uncertain. V lost 11 bases and J lost 0, with 10 bases in between. Germline CDR1 and CDR2: MNHEY and SVGAGI. This CDR3 has 12 amino acids. The CDR3 spells CASFYLNTEAFF. In nucleotides, the CDR3 is TGTGCCTCCTTTTACCTGAACACTGAAGCTTTCTTT.

The sample holds a few counts of this clone. The rearrangement joins TRBV15 to TRBJ2-5; D might be TRBD2 (6 bases). The V and J ends lost 6 bases and 4 bases respectively, with 9 bases between them. The CDR3 runs 12 residues. Germline V gives CDR1 LNHNV, CDR2 YYDKDF (reference sequence). CDR3 sequence reads: CATRDSGETQYF. The CDR3 DNA reads as TGTGCCACCAGAGATAGCGGAGAGACCCAGTACTTC.

The chain couples TRBV9 to TRBJ2-3; the D gene could be TRBD1 or TRBD2 (5 bases each). This CDR3 is 14 amino acids long. CDR1 and CDR2 (germline): SGDLS, YYNGEE. Trimming took off 7 bases at V and 3 bases at J, with 15 bases between the two ends. Written as DNA, the CDR3 is TGTGCCAGCTCAGTGTTGGGGGAAACAGATACGCAGTATTTT. Its protein is CASSVLGETDTQYF.

V and J are TRBV11-3 and TRBJ2-2, with a possible D match to TRBD2 (5 bases). The germline CDR1 and CDR2 sequences are SGHNT and YENEEA. The germline V and J ends were trimmed by 2 bases and 7 bases, with 8 bases remaining between them. The CDR3 has 13 amino acids. The CDR3 sequence: CASSLHAGGELFF. The CDR3 DNA reads as TGTGCCAGCAGCTTACATGCGGGCGGGGAGCTGTTTTTT.

The rearrangement links TRBV5-1 to TRBJ1-2; 8 nucleotides line up with TRBD1. V lost 4 bases, J lost 4 bases, and 9 bases stayed unmatched. Per germline, CDR1 SGHRS and CDR2 YFSETQ. The CDR3 covers 15 residues. CDR3 coding DNA: TGCGCCAGCAGCGGGGGACAGGAGGCGCTCTATGGCTACACCTTC. Amino acid sequence: CASSGGQEALYGYTF.

This clone was detected only a few times. The gene calls are TRBV7-6 and TRBJ2-7; D assignment may be TRBD1 or TRBD2 (5 bases each). The CDR3 extends over 15 amino acids. Germline V gene sequence: CDR1 SGHVS, CDR2 FNYEAQ. V was cut by 5 bases and J by 0 bases, with 14 bases left in between. CDR3 DNA: TGTGCCAGCAGCCTCGACAGCGGACACTCCTACGAGCAGTACTTC. As protein: CASSLDSGHSYEQYF.

This clone was seen once. V gene TRBV6-5 combines with J gene TRBJ1-1; 10 bases line up with TRBD1. The V gene end was trimmed by 0 bases and the J gene end by 5 bases; junction bases not matched to a gene: 6. Germline assignment: CDR1 MNHEY and CDR2 SVGAGI. The CDR3 is 16 residues long. The CDR3: CASSYSSGQGRTEAFF. In DNA form, the CDR3 reads TGTGCCAGCAGTTACTCTTCGGGACAGGGGAGAACTGAAGCTTTCTTT.

The chain recombines TRBV30 with TRBJ2-1, with 7 positions matching TRBD2. CDR3 size: 19 residues. Germline CDR1 and CDR2: GTSNPN and SVGIG (reference sequence). Trimming removed 0 bases from V and 0 bases from J; junction bases left unmatched: 14. DNA of the CDR3: TGTGCCTGGAGTGTACGGTTTAGCGGGTTTACGAGCTCCTACAATGAGCAGTTCTTC. It translates to CAWSVRFSGFTSSYNEQFF.

This clone was found a few times. The rearrangement joins TRBV19 to TRBJ1-2; D is unresolved. This CDR3 is built from 12 residues. V lost 3 bases to trimming and J lost 3 bases, with 5 bases between them. Looked up from germline, CDR1 is LNHDA and CDR2 is SQIVND (reference sequence). The chain's CDR3 is CASSIGDYGYTF. The CDR3 DNA follows: TGTGCCAGTAGTATTGGGGACTATGGCTACACCTTC.

This rearrangement joins TRBV3-1 (or the pseudogene TRBV3-2) to TRBJ2-3; unclear D gene. Germline values: CDR1 LGHDT, CDR2 YNNKEL (reference sequence). This CDR3 region has 13 residues. V was pared by 3 bases and J by 4 bases, with 8 bases between. CDR3 sequence reads: CASSQAGSDTQYF. CDR3 DNA: TGTGCCAGCAGCCAGGCAGGTTCAGATACGCAGTATTTT.

The chain employs TRBV6-5 and TRBJ2-1; 9 bases agree with TRBD2. Germline V lookup: CDR1 MNHEY, CDR2 SVGAGI. This CDR3 has 15 amino acids. The V and J ends lost 6 bases and 3 bases, in that order; junction bases with no gene match: 6. The CDR3 region has the DNA TGTGCCAGCAGGCGGGGGGGCGGAAGCTACAATGAGCAGTTCTTC. Translating it yields CASRRGGGSYNEQFF.

The rearrangement uses TRBV27 and TRBJ2-1; D could derive from TRBD1 or TRBD2 (5 bases each). CDR1 MNHEY and CDR2 SMNVEV come from the germline V gene (reference sequence). The CDR3 totals 13 residues. Trimming left V 5 bases short and J 9 bases short, with 14 bases between. The CDR3 DNA reads TGTGCCAGCAGTGAACCGGGACGACCTGAGCAGTTCTTC. Its protein is CASSEPGRPEQFF.

The genes are TRBV2 and TRBJ2-3, with 13 bases that match TRBD2. Germline V CDR1 and CDR2: SNHLY, FYNNEI. CDR3 length: 15 amino acids. V shed 6 bases and J 0 bases; nucleotides not matched to a gene: 0. CDR3 in amino acids: CASRGLAGSTDTQYF. As DNA, the CDR3 is TGTGCCAGCAGGGGACTAGCGGGGAGCACAGATACGCAGTATTTT.

Only a few counts were recorded for this clone. This sequence joins TRBV27 and TRBJ1-2; no firm D call. Germline-derived CDR1 and CDR2 are MNHEY and SMNVEV (reference sequence). The CDR3 sequence is 13 residues long. V was trimmed by 0 bases and J by 6 bases, leaving 8 bases between them. CDR3 sequence reads: CASSLSGRHGYTF. The CDR3 DNA reads as TGTGCCAGCAGTTTATCGGGTAGGCATGGCTACACCTTC.

The chain recombines TRBV29-1 with TRBJ2-5; 9 nucleotides agree with TRBD1. CDR1 and CDR2 from the germline V gene are SQVTM and ANQGSEA. V was clipped by 7 bases and J by 2 bases; unmatched bases: 11. The CDR3 is made up of 15 amino acids. CDR3 nucleotide sequence: TGCAGCGGACGTCGGGACAGGGCTTTACAAGAGACCCAGTACTTC. This sequence encodes CSGRRDRALQETQYF.

This sequence joins TRBV27 and TRBJ1-2; D might be TRBD1 (5 bases). CDR1 MNHEY and CDR2 SMNVEV come from the germline V gene (reference sequence). V was cut by 2 bases and J by 2 bases, with 12 bases left in between. The CDR3 has 15 residues. The CDR3 DNA reads TGTGCCAGCAGTTTAGCCTGGGGCGCCAACTATGGCTACACCTTC. Translation gives CASSLAWGANYGYTF.

The chain uses TRBV21-1 and TRBJ2-2; the DNA was not used to check the table's D call, TRBD1. TRBV21-1 is deemed a pseudogene. The CDR3 runs to 16 residues. DNA of the CDR3: TGTGCCAGCAGCAAAGGGGGGACAGGACACACCGGGGAGCTGTTTTTT. This codes for CASSKGGTGHTGELFF.

This chain uses TRBV6-6 with TRBJ1-3; D gene ambiguous. V lost 4 bases and J lost 4, with 17 bases in between. Germline values: CDR1 MNHNY, CDR2 SVGAGI (reference sequence). This CDR3 region has 16 residues. The CDR3 here is CASSSRWVWEGNTIYF. As DNA, the CDR3 is TGTGCCAGCAGTTCGCGCTGGGTCTGGGAAGGAAACACCATATATTTT.

The chain combines TRBV18 with TRBJ1-3; no clear D. Germline V gene sequence: CDR1 KGHSH, CDR2 LQKENI. The CDR3 is 14 amino acids. The ends were cut back, 2 bases at V and 4 bases at J, with 9 bases in the middle. The chain's CDR3 is CASSPDSAGNTIYF. DNA for the CDR3: TGTGCCAGCTCACCAGACTCAGCAGGAAACACCATATATTTT.

This sequence joins TRBV11-1 and TRBJ1-2; weak D call: TRBD1 (5 bases). Germline V gene data show CDR1 as SGHAT and CDR2 as FQDESV (reference sequence). This CDR3 region has 12 residues. V lost 6 bases, J lost 8 bases, and 13 bases lay in between. The CDR3 spells CASRGLEEGYTF. The CDR3 bases are TGTGCCAGCAGGGGGCTAGAGGAAGGCTACACCTTC.